Reported below is one TCR beta chain. Profiled with immunoSEQ multiplex PCR; TCRdb holds only in-frame clones, not every one. The sample consists of 300,000 to 400,000 clones, 85% to 90% of them appearing once. This record comes from a study of blood T cell repertoires in COVID-19. The CDR3 spans 14 residues. The germline CDR1 and CDR2 sequences are MDHEN and SYDVKM. V lost 5 bases, J lost 1 base, and 1 base stayed unmatched. The chain is built from TRBV28 and TRBJ1-5; 8 bases are a match to TRBD1. Sequenced input: peripheral blood. The clonotype comes from a woman between 65 and 79 years old with COVID-19, enrolled during active disease. CDR3 region: CASSRTGSNQPQHF. The CDR3 DNA reads TGTGCCAGCAGTCGGACAGGGAGCAATCAGCCCCAGCATTTT.